These 31 T cell receptor beta chains originate from one sample sequenced in a study of low-dose radiotherapy and immunotherapy resistance in tumors. cDNA synthesis used a TRAV/TRBV-specific primer set for both chains. The authors amplified TCRs for about 18 PCR cycles with a constant-region primer and a V-primer adapter. TCRdb passed the reads through MiXCR, listing each CDR3 protein once. The data contain around 14,000 distinct CDR3 sequences, roughly 52% of them seen just once; the ten biggest clones take up roughly 3.5%. The receptors were gathered from a human donor with advanced metastatic prostate, ovarian, gallbladder or colorectal cancer (not recorded which). This table probably holds off-target reads from a library built for another chain.

The chain employs TRBV28 and TRBJ2-5; 9 positions match TRBD1. After removal of 2 bases from V and 7 bases from J, the junction contained 11 bases not matched to a gene. The CDR3 has 16 amino acids. Germline CDR1 reads MDHEN; CDR2 reads SYDVKM. The CDR3 region has the DNA TGTGCCAGCAGTTTACGTTGGGGACAGGGTATGGGGACCCAGTACTTC. It specifies CASSLRWGQGMGTQYF.

This clonotype is a singleton in its sample. The rearrangement links TRBV18 to TRBJ2-7, with D possibly called TRBD1 or TRBD2 (5 bases each). The CDR3 sequence is 13 residues long. The V end was cut by 2 bases, the J end by 5 bases, with 10 bases between. CDR1 and CDR2 (germline): KGHSH, LQKENI. CDR3 sequence (DNA): TGTGCCAGCTCACCAACGAGGGGCGACGAGCAGTACTTC. As protein: CASSPTRGDEQYF.

The chain links TRBV5-6 to TRBJ2-1, with no clear D. V lost 4 bases and J lost 10, with 15 bases in between. The CDR3 is 13 residues long. Germline assignment: CDR1 SGHDT and CDR2 YYEEEE. CDR3 region: CASSLEIEEEQFF. DNA of the CDR3: TGTGCCAGCAGCCTGGAAATTGAAGAGGAGCAGTTCTTC.

In this sample, this clonotype turned up a few times. The V and J genes are TRBV24-1 and TRBJ2-1, with D unresolved. CDR3 size: 17 residues. The V end was cut by 0 bases, the J end by 4 bases, with 15 bases between. Germline CDR1 reads KGHDR; CDR2 reads SFDVKD. The CDR3 protein is CATSDLPSRQGYNEQFF. The CDR3 nucleotides read TGTGCCACCAGTGATTTGCCCAGCCGACAAGGTTACAATGAGCAGTTCTTC.

V is TRBV3-1 and J is TRBJ2-1; 8 positions match TRBD2. The junction had 3 bases not matched to a gene; V was cut back by 1 base and J by 4 bases. Looked up from germline, CDR1 is LGHDT and CDR2 is YNNKEL (reference sequence). The CDR3 contains 15 residues. DNA of the CDR3: TGTGCCAGCAGCCAAGGCGGGGGGAAGTACAATGAGCAGTTCTTC. Translation gives CASSQGGGKYNEQFF.

This clonotype was detected a few times. The chain is built from TRBV6-1 and TRBJ1-2; 10 bases are a match to TRBD1. Germline V gene lookup returns CDR1 MNHNS and CDR2 SASEGT. This CDR3 comprises 16 residues. V shed 5 bases, J shed 0 bases, and the junction held 6 bases outside the gene matches. CDR3 nucleotide sequence: TGTGCCAGCAGTTACGAAGGGACAGGGGCTAACTATGGCTACACCTTC. It codes for CASSYEGTGANYGYTF.

V gene TRBV12-3 or TRBV12-4 combines with J gene TRBJ2-1; D gene ambiguous. With 4 bases removed from V and 6 bases from J, the gap between germline ends came to 19 bases. This CDR3 spans 16 amino acids. The CDR3 region is CASSSTPQPGVNEQFF. The CDR3, as DNA: TGTGCCAGCAGTTCTACACCCCAACCGGGTGTCAATGAGCAGTTCTTC.

The rearrangement uses TRBV29-1 and TRBJ1-2; 8 bases map to TRBD1. The germline V gene encodes CDR1 SQVTM and CDR2 ANQGSEA. The J segment lost 2 bases and the V segment lost 7 bases, leaving 9 bases of the junction unmatched. There are 14 residues in the CDR3. The DNA of the CDR3 is TGCAGCGCCTTTGGACAGGGTGCGAACTATGGCTACACCTTC. This gives the protein CSAFGQGANYGYTF.

This clonotype was detected a few times. V and J are TRBV2 and TRBJ1-1, with D perhaps TRBD1 (6 bases). Per germline, CDR1 SNHLY and CDR2 FYNNEI. The V end lost 6 bases, the J end lost 4 bases, and 18 bases lay between the germline ends. The CDR3 spans 15 residues. The CDR3 here is CASRETTGFSTEAFF. DNA for the CDR3: TGTGCCAGCAGGGAAACTACAGGGTTTAGCACTGAAGCTTTCTTT.

This chain joins TRBV4-1 and TRBJ2-7; 8 bases match TRBD2. The CDR3 runs 14 residues. Germline CDR1 is MGHRA and CDR2 is YSYEKL. Trimming took 1 base from V and 5 from J; bases not matched to a gene: 4. This CDR3 reads CASSQGSGSDEQYF. The DNA of the CDR3 is TGCGCCAGCAGCCAAGGAAGCGGGAGCGACGAGCAGTACTTC.

This clonotype was detected only a few times. V gene TRBV9 combines with J gene TRBJ2-7; 8 nucleotides line up with TRBD2. CDR1 is SGDLS and CDR2 is YYNGEE in the germline V gene. V shed 4 bases and J 3 bases; nucleotides not matched to a gene: 6. The CDR3 loop spans 14 amino acids. Here the CDR3 DNA reads TGTGCCAGCAGCCCGACCGGGACTAGCTACGAGCAGTACTTC. Translating gives CASSPTGTSYEQYF.

V and J are TRBV12-5 and TRBJ2-2; 12 bases are a match to TRBD2. Germline CDR1 LGHNT, CDR2 FRNRAP. There are 15 residues in the CDR3. Losses at the gene ends were 4 bases for V and 5 bases for J; bases not matched to a gene: 2. The CDR3 protein is CASGWGLAGTGELFF. DNA of the CDR3: TGTGCTAGTGGTTGGGGACTAGCGGGTACCGGGGAGCTGTTTTTT.

This clonotype has only one observation. The chain links TRBV11-2 to TRBJ2-1, with D perhaps TRBD2 (6 bases). Deletions cut 1 base from V and 3 bases from J, with 10 bases between. Looked up from germline, CDR1 is SGHAT and CDR2 is FQNNGV. This CDR3 has 15 amino acids. CDR3 nucleotide sequence: TGTGCCAGCAGCTTAGGACTAGATGTCTACAATGAGCAGTTCTTC. Amino acids: CASSLGLDVYNEQFF. The full variable domain, its missing parts supplied by reference TRBV11-2 and TRBJ2-1, is EAGVAQSPRYKIIEKRQSVAFWCNPISGHATLYWYQQILGQGPKLLIQFQNNGVVDDSQLPKDRFSAERLKGVDSTLKIQPAKLEDSAVYLCASSLGLDVYNEQFFGPGTRLTVL.

The chain combines TRBV20-1 with TRBJ2-3; 7 bases agree with TRBD1. The V gene end was trimmed by 5 bases and the J gene end by 6 bases; junction bases not matched to a gene: 5. Germline CDR1 is DFQATT and CDR2 is SNEGSKA (reference sequence). The CDR3 spans 12 residues. The chain's CDR3 is CSAGRGLDTQYF. The CDR3 DNA reads TGCAGTGCTGGTAGGGGGCTTGATACGCAGTATTTT.

This chain connects TRBV5-4 to TRBJ2-1; TRBD2 matches 10 bases. This CDR3 comprises 15 residues. The trim removed 1 base at V and 6 bases at J, leaving 4 bases unmatched. Germline lookup yields CDR1 SGHNT and CDR2 YYREEE (reference sequence). DNA of the CDR3: TGTGCCAGCAGCTTGCAACTAGCGGGGCCCAATGAGCAGTTCTTC. Its translation: CASSLQLAGPNEQFF.

This clonotype was observed a few times. This sequence joins TRBV9 and TRBJ2-2; perhaps TRBD1 as D (6 bases). The V end was cut by 3 bases, the J end by 0 bases, with 9 bases between. The CDR3 runs 15 residues. Per the germline V gene, CDR1 is SGDLS and CDR2 is YYNGEE. The chain's CDR3 is CASSAGQTNTGELFF. CDR3 nucleotides: TGTGCCAGCAGCGCCGGACAGACGAACACCGGGGAGCTGTTTTTT.

This clonotype is medium-sized by share. This chain links TRBV5-1 with TRBJ2-7, with TRBD2 matching 7 bases. Germline V gene sequence: CDR1 SGHRS, CDR2 YFSETQ. This CDR3 is built from 15 residues. V trimming: 0 bases; J trimming: 2 bases; junction bases outside the gene matches: 5. As DNA, the CDR3 is TGCGCCAGCAGCTTGGCCGGGACTAACGCCTACGAGCAGTACTTC. Residues: CASSLAGTNAYEQYF.

CDR3 protein: CASSLPEPSTREQFF. In DNA form, the CDR3 reads TGTGCCAGCAGCTTACCAGAACCTTCTACTAGGGAGCAGTTCTTC. This rearrangement joins TRBV11-2 to TRBJ2-1; TRBD2 might be the D (5 bases). Germline loops: CDR1 SGHAT, CDR2 FQNNGV. Between the trimmed V and J ends, which lost 2 bases and 10 bases, there was a span of 18 bases. The CDR3 length is 15 residues.

CDR3 residues: CASRTGDGMNTEAFF. DNA of the CDR3: TGTGCCAGTAGGACTGGGGACGGCATGAACACTGAAGCTTTCTTT. V is TRBV19 and J is TRBJ1-1, with a weak D call TRBD1 (5 bases). Trimming cost V 6 bases and J 0 bases, with 14 bases left between them. This CDR3 has 15 amino acids. CDR1 is LNHDA, CDR2 SQIVND, per germline (reference sequence).

The CDR3 nucleotides read TGTGCCAGCAGCTTACCGGGGGCAGATTCACCCCTCCACTTT. Translated, it gives CASSLPGADSPLHF. The chain combines TRBV7-9 with TRBJ1-6; TRBD1 might be the D (6 bases). The germline gives CDR1 SEHNR, CDR2 FQNEAQ (reference sequence). The CDR3 loop spans 14 amino acids. The V end lost 2 bases, the J end lost 8 bases, and 10 bases lay between the germline ends. Filled out from reference TRBV7-9 and TRBJ1-6, the complete variable domain reads DTGVSQNPRHKITKRGQNVTFRCDPISEHNRLYWYRQTLGQGPEFLTYFQNEAQLEKSRLLSDRFSAERPKGSFSTLEIQRTEQGDSAMYLCASSLPGADSPLHFGNGTRLTVT.

V is TRBV20-1 and J is TRBJ1-2, with D unresolved. The V and J ends lost 1 base and 7 bases respectively, with 4 bases between them. CDR3 length: 10 residues. CDR1 is DFQATT and CDR2 is SNEGSKA in the germline V gene (reference sequence). The CDR3 coding sequence is TGCAGTGCTAGAGTTCCTGGCTACACCTTC. Translating it yields CSARVPGYTF.

This clonotype has a handful of counts. The rearrangement links TRBV7-9 to TRBJ2-7, with 15 bases matching TRBD2. The CDR3 contains 18 residues. Germline lookup yields CDR1 SEHNR and CDR2 FQNEAQ (reference sequence). Trimming at V came to 5 bases and at J to 3 bases, leaving 11 bases not matched to a gene. This CDR3 is CASSPGPGLAGGFYEQYF. CDR3 sequence (DNA): TGTGCCAGCAGCCCGGGCCCGGGACTAGCGGGAGGTTTCTACGAGCAGTACTTC. The full variable domain, rest sourced from reference TRBV7-9 and TRBJ2-7, is DTGVSQNPRHKITKRGQNVTFRCDPISEHNRLYWYRQTLGQGPEFLTYFQNEAQLEKSRLLSDRFSAERPKGSFSTLEIQRTEQGDSAMYLCASSPGPGLAGGFYEQYFGPGTRLTVT.

V gene TRBV6-6 combines with J gene TRBJ1-2, with 7 bases aligning to TRBD1. V lost 0 bases to trimming and J lost 4 bases; unmatched junction nucleotides: 11. CDR1 is MNHNY, CDR2 SVGAGI, per germline (reference sequence). CDR3 length: 17 residues. The chain's CDR3 is CASSYSRDSTRTYGYTF. In DNA form, the CDR3 reads TGTGCCAGCAGTTACTCCCGGGACAGCACTCGGACCTATGGCTACACCTTC.

The V call is TRBV10-3, the J call TRBJ2-3, with D possibly being TRBD2 (6 bases). The CDR3 consists of 13 residues. V was shortened by 4 bases and J by 1 base, with 6 bases between the two germline ends. Germline CDR1 ENHRY, CDR2 SYGVKD. The CDR3 DNA sequence: TGTGCCATCAGTGCGGGGGGCACAGATACGCAGTATTTT. It is translated as CAISAGGTDTQYF.

The chain uses TRBV3-1 and TRBJ1-2; D unresolved. CDR1 is LGHDT and CDR2 is YNNKEL in the germline V gene (reference sequence). CDR3 size: 14 residues. V dropped 2 bases and J dropped 5 bases, with 12 bases sitting between them. The CDR3 protein is CASSQTGDLYGYTF. The CDR3 region has the DNA TGTGCCAGCAGCCAAACGGGAGACCTGTATGGCTACACCTTC.

This clonotype was seen more than once but under ten times. The V and J genes are TRBV2 and TRBJ2-3, with a weak D call TRBD1 (5 bases). Germline V gene lookup returns CDR1 SNHLY and CDR2 FYNNEI. The CDR3 has 16 residues. The V end lost 2 bases, the J end lost 6 bases, and 18 bases lay between the germline ends. CDR3 region: CASSEMGQGLTDTQYF. The CDR3 DNA follows: TGTGCCAGCAGTGAAATGGGTCAGGGTCTTACGGATACGCAGTATTTT.

The V gene is TRBV6-2 or TRBV6-3, the J gene TRBJ1-2; TRBD1 aligns across 7 bases. Germline CDR1 and CDR2: MNHEY and SVGEGT. The V and J ends lost 2 bases and 1 base, in that order; junction bases with no gene match: 4. The CDR3 consists of 15 residues. The CDR3 DNA reads as TGTGCCAGCAGTTACGAGGCAGGGGGTAACTATGGCTACACCTTC. Its translation is CASSYEAGGNYGYTF.

V usage is TRBV5-5 and J usage is TRBJ2-7; D is possibly TRBD1 or TRBD2 (5 bases each). The CDR3 sequence is 16 residues long. The V gene's germline CDR1 is SGHKS and CDR2 YYEKEE (reference sequence). The V and J ends lost 0 bases and 9 bases respectively, with 22 bases between them. The CDR3 DNA sequence: TGTGCCAGCAGCTTGGCCGTATTGCCCCACACTGGGGGGCAGTACTTC. Protein: CASSLAVLPHTGGQYF.

The chain recombines TRBV12-3 or TRBV12-4 with TRBJ2-7, with D possibly being TRBD1 (5 bases). V was shortened by 1 base and J by 4 bases, with 5 bases between the two germline ends. The CDR3 extends over 12 amino acids. CDR3 protein: CASSLGQYEQYF. CDR3 coding DNA: TGTGCCAGCAGTTTAGGACAGTACGAGCAGTACTTC.

The chain uses TRBV9 and TRBJ1-6; D is perhaps TRBD1 (5 bases). Germline V gene data show CDR1 as SGDLS and CDR2 as YYNGEE. There are 15 residues in the CDR3. V lost 2 bases, J lost 6 bases, and 12 bases lay in between. The CDR3, as DNA: TGTGCCAGCAGCGTTTCCGGGACCAGTAATTCACCCCTCCACTTT. Protein product: CASSVSGTSNSPLHF.

The gene calls are TRBV29-1 and TRBJ1-2, with a tentative D call TRBD1 (5 bases). The CDR3 is 14 residues long. The V end lost 4 bases, the J end lost 7 bases, and 19 bases lay between the germline ends. Germline assignment: CDR1 SQVTM and CDR2 ANQGSEA. The CDR3: CSVGGFQGSVGYTF. The DNA for the CDR3 is TGCAGCGTTGGGGGATTTCAGGGATCGGTTGGCTACACCTTC.